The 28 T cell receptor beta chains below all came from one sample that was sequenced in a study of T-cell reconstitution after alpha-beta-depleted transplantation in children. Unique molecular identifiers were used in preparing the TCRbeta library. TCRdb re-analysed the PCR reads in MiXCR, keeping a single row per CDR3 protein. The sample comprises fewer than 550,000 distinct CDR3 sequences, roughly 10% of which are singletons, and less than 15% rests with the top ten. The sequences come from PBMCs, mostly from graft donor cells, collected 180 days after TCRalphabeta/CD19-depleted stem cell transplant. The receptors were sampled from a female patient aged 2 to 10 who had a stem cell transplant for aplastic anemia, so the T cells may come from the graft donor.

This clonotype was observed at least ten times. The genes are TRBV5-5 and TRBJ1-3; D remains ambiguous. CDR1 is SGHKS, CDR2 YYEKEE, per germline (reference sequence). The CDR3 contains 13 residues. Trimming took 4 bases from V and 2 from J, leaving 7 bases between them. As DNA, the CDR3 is TGTGCCAGCAGCCCTTTAACTGGAAACACCATATATTTT. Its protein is CASSPLTGNTIYF.

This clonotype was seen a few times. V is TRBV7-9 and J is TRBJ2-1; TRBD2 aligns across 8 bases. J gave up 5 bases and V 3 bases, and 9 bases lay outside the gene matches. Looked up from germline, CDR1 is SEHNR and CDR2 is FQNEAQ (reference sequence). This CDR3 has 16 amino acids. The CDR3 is CASSFPGGNRNNEQFF. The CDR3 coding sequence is TGTGCCAGCAGCTTCCCGGGGGGGAACCGAAACAATGAGCAGTTCTTC.

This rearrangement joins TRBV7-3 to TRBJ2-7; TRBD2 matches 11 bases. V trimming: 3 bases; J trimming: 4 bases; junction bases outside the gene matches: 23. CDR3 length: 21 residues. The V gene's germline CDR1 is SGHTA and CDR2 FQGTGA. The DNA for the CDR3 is TGTGCCAGCAGCTTGTTGTTAAGACTAGCGGGGAAAGGAACTCTGGCATACGAGCAGTACTTC. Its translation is CASSLLLRLAGKGTLAYEQYF. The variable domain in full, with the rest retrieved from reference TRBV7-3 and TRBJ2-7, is GAGVSQTPSNKVTEKGKYVELRCDPISGHTALYWYRQSLGQGPEFLIYFQGTGAADDSGLPNDRFFAVRPEGSVSTLKIQRTERGDSAVYLCASSLLLRLAGKGTLAYEQYFGPGTRLTVT.

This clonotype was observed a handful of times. CDR3 in amino acids: CASSQEWTGGAETQYF. CDR3 DNA: TGCGCCAGCAGCCAAGAGTGGACAGGGGGCGCAGAGACCCAGTACTTC. This chain links TRBV4-3 with TRBJ2-5, with 11 positions matching TRBD1. CDR3 length: 16 residues. Germline V gene lookup returns CDR1 LGHNA and CDR2 YSLEER. After removal of 0 bases from V and 4 bases from J, the junction contained 4 bases not matched to a gene.

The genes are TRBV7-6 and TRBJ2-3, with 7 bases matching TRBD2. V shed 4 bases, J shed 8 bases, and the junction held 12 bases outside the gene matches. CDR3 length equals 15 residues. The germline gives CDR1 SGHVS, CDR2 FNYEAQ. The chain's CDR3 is CASSSVGGSFGTQYF. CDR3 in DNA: TGTGCCAGCAGCTCCGTCGGCGGGAGTTTTGGTACGCAGTATTTT.

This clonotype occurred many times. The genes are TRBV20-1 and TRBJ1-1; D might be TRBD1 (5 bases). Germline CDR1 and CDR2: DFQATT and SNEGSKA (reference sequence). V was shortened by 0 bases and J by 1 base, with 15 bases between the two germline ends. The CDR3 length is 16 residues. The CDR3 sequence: CSARDGGMIGNTEAFF. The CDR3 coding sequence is TGCAGTGCTAGAGATGGGGGGATGATTGGGAACACTGAAGCTTTCTTT.

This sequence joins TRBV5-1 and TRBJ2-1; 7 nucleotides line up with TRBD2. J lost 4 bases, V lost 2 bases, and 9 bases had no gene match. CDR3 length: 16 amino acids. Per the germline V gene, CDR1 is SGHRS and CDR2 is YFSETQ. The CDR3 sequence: CASSFTLAEIYNEQFF. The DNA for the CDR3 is TGCGCCAGCAGCTTTACCCTAGCGGAGATATACAATGAGCAGTTCTTC. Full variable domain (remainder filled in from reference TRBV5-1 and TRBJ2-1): KAGVTQTPRYLIKTRGQQVTLSCSPISGHRSVSWYQQTPGQGLQFLFEYFSETQRNKGNFPGRFSGRQFSNSRSEMNVSTLELGDSALYLCASSFTLAEIYNEQFFGPGTRLTVL.

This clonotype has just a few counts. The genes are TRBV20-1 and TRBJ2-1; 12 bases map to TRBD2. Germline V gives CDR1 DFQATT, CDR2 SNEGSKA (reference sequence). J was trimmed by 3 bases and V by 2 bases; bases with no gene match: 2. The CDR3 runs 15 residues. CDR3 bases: TGCAGTGCTAGACTAGCGGGAGGGATCTACAATGAGCAGTTCTTC. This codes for CSARLAGGIYNEQFF.

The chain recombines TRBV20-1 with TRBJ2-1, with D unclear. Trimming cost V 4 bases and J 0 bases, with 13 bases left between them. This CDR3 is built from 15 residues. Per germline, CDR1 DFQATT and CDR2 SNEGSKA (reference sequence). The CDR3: CSATLGFFSYNEQFF. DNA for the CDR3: TGCAGTGCTACACTCGGGTTCTTCTCCTACAATGAGCAGTTCTTC.

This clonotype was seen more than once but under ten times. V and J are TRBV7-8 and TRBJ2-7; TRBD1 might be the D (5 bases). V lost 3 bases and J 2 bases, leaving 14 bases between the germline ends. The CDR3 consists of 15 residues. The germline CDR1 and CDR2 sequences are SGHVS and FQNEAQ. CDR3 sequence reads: CASSLGLLRPYEQYV. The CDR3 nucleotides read TGTGCCAGCAGCTTGGGGCTACTTCGTCCCTACGAGCAGTACGTC.

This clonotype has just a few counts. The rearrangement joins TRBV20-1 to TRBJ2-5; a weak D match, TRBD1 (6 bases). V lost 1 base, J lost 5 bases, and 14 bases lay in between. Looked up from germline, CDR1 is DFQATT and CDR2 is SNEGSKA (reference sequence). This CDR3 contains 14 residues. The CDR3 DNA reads TGCAGTGCTAGAGCCAGGGGCGCTTGGGAGACCCAGTACTTC. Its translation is CSARARGAWETQYF.

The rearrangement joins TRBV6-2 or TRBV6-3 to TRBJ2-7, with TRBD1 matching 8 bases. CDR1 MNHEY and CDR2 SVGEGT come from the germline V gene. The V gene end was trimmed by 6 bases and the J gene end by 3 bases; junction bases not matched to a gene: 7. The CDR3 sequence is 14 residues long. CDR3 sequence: CASRRDRNLYEQYV. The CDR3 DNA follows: TGTGCCAGCAGACGGGACAGGAACCTCTACGAGCAGTACGTC.

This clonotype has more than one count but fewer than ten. The CDR3 region has the DNA TGTGCCAGCAGACCGGGGGGGGTCGTTCTTGGCTACACCTTC. Amino acid sequence: CASRPGGVVLGYTF. The chain links TRBV28 to TRBJ1-2; D may be TRBD1 (5 bases). This CDR3 contains 14 residues. Trimming stripped 6 bases from V and 7 bases from J, with 18 bases between. Germline CDR1 and CDR2: MDHEN and SYDVKM.

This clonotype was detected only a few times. CDR3: CASSLASTTGGYTF. DNA of the CDR3: TGCGCCAGCAGCTTGGCCTCAACCACCGGCGGCTACACCTTC. The rearrangement links TRBV5-1 to TRBJ1-2; D not resolved. CDR1 is SGHRS and CDR2 is YFSETQ in the germline V gene. The CDR3 sequence is 14 residues long. V dropped 0 bases and J dropped 8 bases, with 14 bases sitting between them.

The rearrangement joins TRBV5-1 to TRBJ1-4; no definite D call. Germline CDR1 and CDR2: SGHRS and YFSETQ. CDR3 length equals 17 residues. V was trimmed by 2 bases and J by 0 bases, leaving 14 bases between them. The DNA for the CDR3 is TGCGCCAGCAGCTTAGCGGCCCCGACTCCAACTAATGAAAAACTGTTTTTT. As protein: CASSLAAPTPTNEKLFF.

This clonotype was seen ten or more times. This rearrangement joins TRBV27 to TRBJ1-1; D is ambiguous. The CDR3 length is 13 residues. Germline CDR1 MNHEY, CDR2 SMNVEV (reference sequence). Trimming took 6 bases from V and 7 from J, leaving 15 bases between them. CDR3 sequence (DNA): TGTGCCAGCAGCTTCGAACGGGGATTTGAAGCTTTCTTT. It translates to CASSFERGFEAFF.

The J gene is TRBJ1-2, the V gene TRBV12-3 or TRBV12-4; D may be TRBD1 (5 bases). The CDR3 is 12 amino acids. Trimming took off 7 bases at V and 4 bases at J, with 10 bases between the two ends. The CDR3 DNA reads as TGTGCCAGCACCTGGGGGATCTATGGCTACACCTTC. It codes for CASTWGIYGYTF.

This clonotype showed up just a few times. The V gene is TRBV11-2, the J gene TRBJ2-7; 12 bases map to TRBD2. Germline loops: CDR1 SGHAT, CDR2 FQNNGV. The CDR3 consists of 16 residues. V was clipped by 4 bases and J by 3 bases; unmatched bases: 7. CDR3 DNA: TGTGCCAGCAGCTCAATACGACTAGCGGGAGACTACGAGCAGTACTTC. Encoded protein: CASSSIRLAGDYEQYF.

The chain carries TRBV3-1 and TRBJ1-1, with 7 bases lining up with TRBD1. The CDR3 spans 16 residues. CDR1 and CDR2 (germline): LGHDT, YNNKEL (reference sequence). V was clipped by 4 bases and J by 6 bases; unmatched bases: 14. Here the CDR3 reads CASSPRQGWSEAEAFF. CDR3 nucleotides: TGTGCCAGCAGCCCCCGACAGGGATGGTCCGAAGCTGAAGCTTTCTTT. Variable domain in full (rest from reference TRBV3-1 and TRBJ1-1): DTAVSQTPKYLVTQMGNDKSIKCEQNLGHDTMYWYKQDSKKFLKIMFSYNNKELIINETVPNRFSPKSPDKAHLNLHINSLELGDSAVYFCASSPRQGWSEAEAFFGQGTRLTVV.

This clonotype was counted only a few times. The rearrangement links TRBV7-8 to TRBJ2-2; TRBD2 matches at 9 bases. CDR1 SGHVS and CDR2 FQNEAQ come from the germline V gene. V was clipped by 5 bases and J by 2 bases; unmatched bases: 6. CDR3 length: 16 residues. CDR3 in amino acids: CASSSSLAGNTGELFF. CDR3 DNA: TGTGCCAGCAGCAGCTCACTAGCGGGTAACACCGGGGAGCTGTTTTTT.

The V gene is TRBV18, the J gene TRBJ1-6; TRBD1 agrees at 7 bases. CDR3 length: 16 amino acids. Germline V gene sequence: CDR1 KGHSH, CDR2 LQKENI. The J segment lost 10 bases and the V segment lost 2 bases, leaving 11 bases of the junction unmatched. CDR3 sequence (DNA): TGTGCCAGCTCACCAAGAGCCCACAGGGGCTGGTCACCCCTCCACTTT. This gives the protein CASSPRAHRGWSPLHF.

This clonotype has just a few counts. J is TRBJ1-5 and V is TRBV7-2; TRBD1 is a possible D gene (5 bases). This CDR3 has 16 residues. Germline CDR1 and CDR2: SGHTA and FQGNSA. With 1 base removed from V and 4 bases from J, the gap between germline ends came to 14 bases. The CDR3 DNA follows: TGTGCCAGCAGCTTAGGAGGCGGGGGGGTGAATCAGCCCCAGCATTTT. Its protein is CASSLGGGGVNQPQHF.

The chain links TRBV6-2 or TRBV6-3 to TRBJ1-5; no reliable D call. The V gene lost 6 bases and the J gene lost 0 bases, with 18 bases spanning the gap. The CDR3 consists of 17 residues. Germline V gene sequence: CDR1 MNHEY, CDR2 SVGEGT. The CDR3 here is CASSPSVDRYSNQPQHF. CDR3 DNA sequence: TGTGCCAGCAGCCCCTCTGTGGACCGCTATAGCAATCAGCCCCAGCATTTT.

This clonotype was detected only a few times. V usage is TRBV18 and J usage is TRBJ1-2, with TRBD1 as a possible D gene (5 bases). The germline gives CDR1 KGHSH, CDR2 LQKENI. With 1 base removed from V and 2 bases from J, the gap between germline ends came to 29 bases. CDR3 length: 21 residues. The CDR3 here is CASSPLWFRTGPPPANYGYTF. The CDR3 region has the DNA TGTGCCAGCTCACCACTATGGTTCCGAACGGGGCCCCCCCCGGCGAACTATGGCTACACCTTC.

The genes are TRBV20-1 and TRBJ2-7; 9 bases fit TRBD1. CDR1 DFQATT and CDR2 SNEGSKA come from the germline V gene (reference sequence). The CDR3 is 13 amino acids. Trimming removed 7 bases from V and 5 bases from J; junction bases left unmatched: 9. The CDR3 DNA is TGCAGTGAAGCGGGACAGGGTGGCGACGAGCAGTACTTC. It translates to CSEAGQGGDEQYF.

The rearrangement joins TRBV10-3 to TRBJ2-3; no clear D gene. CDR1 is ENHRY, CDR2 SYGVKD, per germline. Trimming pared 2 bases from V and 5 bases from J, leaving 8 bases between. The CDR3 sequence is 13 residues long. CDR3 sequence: CAISEIERDTQYF. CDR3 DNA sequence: TGTGCCATCAGTGAGATTGAAAGAGATACGCAGTATTTT.

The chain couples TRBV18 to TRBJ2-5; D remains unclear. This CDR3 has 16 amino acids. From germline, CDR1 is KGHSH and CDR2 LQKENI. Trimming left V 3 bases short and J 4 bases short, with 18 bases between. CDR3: CASSPVYGKGLETQYF. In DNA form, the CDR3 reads TGTGCCAGCTCACCGGTGTATGGGAAAGGTTTAGAGACCCAGTACTTC.

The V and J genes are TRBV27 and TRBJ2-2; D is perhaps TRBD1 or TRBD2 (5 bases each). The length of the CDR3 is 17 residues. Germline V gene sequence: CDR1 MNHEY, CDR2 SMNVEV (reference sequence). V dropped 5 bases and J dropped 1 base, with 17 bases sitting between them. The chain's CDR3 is CASSKIVGTLNTGELFF. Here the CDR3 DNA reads TGTGCCAGCAGTAAGATTGTAGGGACCTTGAACACCGGGGAGCTGTTTTTT.